The T cell receptor (beta chain) under discussion was sequenced for a study of blood T cell repertoires in COVID-19 (dated by TCRdb to the early 2020s). Turning to the overall study: The collaborator samples originated in the United States, Italy and Spain and spanned the acute and convalescent phases of COVID-19. The prospective study material was composed of cDNA or gDNA derived from T cells, B-cell-depleted T cells, or PBMCs. Subjects who had been exposed to COVID-19, were actively infected with it, or had recovered from it provided the deeply sampled blood TCRbeta repertoires that made up the dataset. The repertoires were released in a freely available public database meant as a resource for research on the immune response to SARS-CoV-2. Samples were obtained from the ongoing ImmuneRACE study (first 160 participants) and from over 1,000 subjects provided by 6 global collaborators. A de-identified subject ID, COVID-19 status, age in years and sex were almost always included in the sample metadata. Where available, HLA class I and class II types were taken from metadata supplied by the sample provider and were not determined by assay-based typing. Findings and caveats that apply to the study as a whole: The amount of clinical and demographic metadata varied by source and participant and was provided uncurated.

One collaborating source in Seattle enrolled patients while the patients were actively infected and followed the patients over time throughout the course of disease. The collaborating institutions used their own protocols to collect whole blood in K2EDTA tubes. For TCRbeta analysis, collaborator samples were shipped as frozen whole blood, as isolated PBMCs, or as DNA extracted from either sample type. CDR1 and CDR2 (ENHRY, SYGVKD) derive from the germline V gene. The CDR3 runs 14 amino acids, cysteine and phenylalanine included. Kept here is only the CDR3 DNA, which spans 42 bases and is read in frame from base 1. Trimming accounts for 5 bases at V and 4 bases at J, while the number of junction bases matched to no gene is 7. TCRbeta CDR3 regions were amplified from genomic DNA using the immunoSEQ Assay, a bias-controlled multiplex PCR. The study's processing was this. The number of nucleated cells in each sample was estimated from the amplification of reference gene primers within the assay. Sequence reads were collapsed and filtered to measure the absolute abundance of every unique TCRbeta CDR3 rearrangement. Productive Simpson clonality was computed per sample as the square root of Simpson's diversity index over productive rearrangements. Held by TCRdb, this immuneACCESS table contains in-frame sequences only and omits some clones. Under half of the omission traces to an unresolved V gene where checked; the cause of the rest is unknown. The V and J calls and clone size are taken from that table; D and trimming were inferred from the DNA. The sample table holds about 120,000 clones, of which almost 90% were seen once. Of the sample, 3.8% falls within the top ten clones.

This clone was seen once. No antigen is known for it. No clone much larger than this one lies a single base away; base qualities are absent. The sample comprised peripheral blood. The chain is assembled from TRBV10-3 and TRBJ2-7, and 8 junctional nucleotides match TRBD1. This receptor was identified in an older woman with COVID-19, enrolled during active disease. The CDR3 amino acid sequence is: CAISPGTGLYEQYF. The nucleotides read TGTGCCATCAGTCCCGGGACAGGCTTATACGAGCAGTACTTC.